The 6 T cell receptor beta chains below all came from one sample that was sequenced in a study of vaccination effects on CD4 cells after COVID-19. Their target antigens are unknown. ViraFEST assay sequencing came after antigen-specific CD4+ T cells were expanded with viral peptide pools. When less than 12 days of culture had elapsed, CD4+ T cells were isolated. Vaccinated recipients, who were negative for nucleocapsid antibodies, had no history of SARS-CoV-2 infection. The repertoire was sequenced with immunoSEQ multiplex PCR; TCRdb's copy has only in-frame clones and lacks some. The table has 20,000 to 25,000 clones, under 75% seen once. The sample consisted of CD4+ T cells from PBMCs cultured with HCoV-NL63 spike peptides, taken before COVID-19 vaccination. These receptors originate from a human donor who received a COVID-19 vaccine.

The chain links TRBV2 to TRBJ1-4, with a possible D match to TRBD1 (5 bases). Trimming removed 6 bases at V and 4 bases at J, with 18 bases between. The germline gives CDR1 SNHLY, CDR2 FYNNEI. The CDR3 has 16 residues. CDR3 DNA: TGTGCCAGCAGGGGATGGAGGGACGGGAGTAATGAAAAACTGTTTTTT. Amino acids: CASRGWRDGSNEKLFF.

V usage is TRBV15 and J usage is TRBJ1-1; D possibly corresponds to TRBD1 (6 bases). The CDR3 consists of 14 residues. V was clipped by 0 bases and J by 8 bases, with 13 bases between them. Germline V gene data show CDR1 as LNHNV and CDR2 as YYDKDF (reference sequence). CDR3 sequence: CATSRDRRGFEAFF. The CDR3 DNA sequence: TGTGCCACCAGCAGAGATCGAAGGGGGTTCGAAGCTTTCTTT.

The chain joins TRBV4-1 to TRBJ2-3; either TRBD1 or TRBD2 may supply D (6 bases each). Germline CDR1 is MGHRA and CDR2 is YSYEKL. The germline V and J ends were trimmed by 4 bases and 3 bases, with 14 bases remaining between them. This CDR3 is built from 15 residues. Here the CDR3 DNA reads TGCGCCAGCAGCCCCCCTTGGGGGGCGACAGATACGCAGTATTTT. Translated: CASSPPWGATDTQYF.

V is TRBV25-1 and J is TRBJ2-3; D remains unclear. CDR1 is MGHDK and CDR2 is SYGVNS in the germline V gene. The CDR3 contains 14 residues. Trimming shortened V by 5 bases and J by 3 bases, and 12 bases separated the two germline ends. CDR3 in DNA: TGTGCCAGCAGTCCCGGCGGTAGTACAGATACGCAGTATTTT. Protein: CASSPGGSTDTQYF. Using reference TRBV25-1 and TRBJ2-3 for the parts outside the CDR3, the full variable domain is EADIYQTPRYLVIGTGKKITLECSQTMGHDKMYWYQQDPGMELHLIHYSYGVNSTEKGDLSSESTVSRIRTEHFPLTLESARPSHTSQYLCASSPGGSTDTQYFGPGTRLTVL.

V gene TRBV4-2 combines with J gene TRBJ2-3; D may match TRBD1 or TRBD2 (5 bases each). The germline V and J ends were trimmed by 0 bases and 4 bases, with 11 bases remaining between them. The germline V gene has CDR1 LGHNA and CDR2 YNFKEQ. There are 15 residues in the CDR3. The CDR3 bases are TGTGCCAGCAGCCAAGATAGGCAGGGAGCAGATACGCAGTATTTT. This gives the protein CASSQDRQGADTQYF.

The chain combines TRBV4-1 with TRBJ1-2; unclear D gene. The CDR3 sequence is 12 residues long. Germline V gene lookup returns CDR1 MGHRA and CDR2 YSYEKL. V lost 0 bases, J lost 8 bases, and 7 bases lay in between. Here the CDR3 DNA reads TGCGCCAGCAGCCAAGAATTTGAAGGCTACACCTTC. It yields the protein CASSQEFEGYTF.